This T cell receptor beta chain was sequenced for a study of shared clonotypes between healthy human individuals. Study background: CD8 memory received one plate per donor, CD8 naive two, CD4 memory three and CD4 naive three. Study-level findings and limits: Researchers sampled only blood; tissue repertoires likely differ. A handful of donors had 4% to 5% of their naive CD4 clonotypes in common.

This clone has a handful of counts. Its antigen is unidentified. A read error may produce the germline difference seen at one junction end. Authors' processing steps: Junction-only sequences produced by ImmunoSEQ had no quality scores, so filtering differed. The method was immunoSEQ multiplex PCR; TCRdb's version includes in-frame clones alone and lacks a portion of them. Clonal size and the V and J genes are those of that table, whereas D and trimming came from the DNA. The table shows around 1,000,000 clones, with roughly 77% occurring only once. The germline CDR1 and CDR2 sequences are SEHNR and FQNEAQ (reference sequence). The CDR3 consists of 12 residues.

The receptor was isolated from a man between 18 and 29 years old in good health. Some clones in this sample may be carry-over from other donors' samples. Sequencing was done on a sample of memory CD4+ T cells from PBMCs. Specified subset: CD45RA-negative fraction. The chain recombines TRBV7-9 with TRBJ2-1; no reliable D call. CDR3 in DNA: TGTGCCAGCAGCTTAGTCTACCATGAGCAGTTCTTC. This sequence encodes CASSLVYHEQFF. The entire variable domain, with the rest obtained from reference TRBV7-9 and TRBJ2-1, is as follows: DTGVSQNPRHKITKRGQNVTFRCDPISEHNRLYWYRQTLGQGPEFLTYFQNEAQLEKSRLLSDRFSAERPKGSFSTLEIQRTEQGDSAMYLCASSLVYHEQFFGPGTRLTVL.